Detailed here is one TCR beta chain. Its antigen is undetermined. This table comes from immunoSEQ multiplex PCR, and its TCRdb copy is limited to in-frame clones, with some not included. The table records approximately 3,000 clones, more than 65% of them present only once. This CDR3 has 16 residues. Germline values: CDR1 SGHTA, CDR2 FQGNSA. V lost 5 bases, J lost 7 bases, and 8 bases stayed unmatched. The data were obtained in a study of circulating and synovial CD4+ cells in juvenile arthritis. The study's findings and limits: Vbeta family usage analysis did not detect the pathogenic-like versus bulk difference. CPL versus bulk CD4 samples: T cell genome counts differed by at least an order of magnitude.

This sequence joins TRBV7-2 and TRBJ2-1; 13 nucleotides align to TRBD2. The origin of this receptor is a human donor with juvenile idiopathic arthritis. Sequenced material: CD4+ T cells from synovial fluid. The CDR3 DNA sequence: TGTGCCAGCAGCGTAACTAGCGGGGGGGGAGAGAATGAGCAGTTCTTC. Amino acids: CASSVTSGGGENEQFF. Full variable domain (rest looked up from reference TRBV7-2 and TRBJ2-1): GAGVSQSPSNKVTEKGKDVELRCDPISGHTALYWYRQSLGQGLEFLIYFQGNSAPDKSGLPSDRFSAERTGGSVSTLTIQRTQQEDSAVYLCASSVTSGGGENEQFFGPGTRLTVL.